Sequencing of this T cell receptor beta chain was carried out in a study of identical twins. In germline, CDR1 is LNHNV, CDR2 YYDKDF (reference sequence). This CDR3 comprises 15 residues. V shed 0 bases and J shed 5 bases, with 13 bases lying between them. TCRdb ran MiXCR on the 5' RACE reads and lists one entry per CDR3 protein. The sample lists under 400,000 distinct CDR3 sequences; approximately 8.7% were seen once. Healthy Caucasians were all of the donors. This clonotype was counted a few times. The chain combines TRBV15 with TRBJ2-5, with D unresolved. The receptor was isolated from a woman aged 50 to 60 in good health. The specimen was naive T cells sorted from blood. CDR3 in amino acids: CATSRDTGFGETQYF. The DNA for the CDR3 is TGTGCCACCAGCAGAGATACCGGGTTCGGTGAGACCCAGTACTTC.